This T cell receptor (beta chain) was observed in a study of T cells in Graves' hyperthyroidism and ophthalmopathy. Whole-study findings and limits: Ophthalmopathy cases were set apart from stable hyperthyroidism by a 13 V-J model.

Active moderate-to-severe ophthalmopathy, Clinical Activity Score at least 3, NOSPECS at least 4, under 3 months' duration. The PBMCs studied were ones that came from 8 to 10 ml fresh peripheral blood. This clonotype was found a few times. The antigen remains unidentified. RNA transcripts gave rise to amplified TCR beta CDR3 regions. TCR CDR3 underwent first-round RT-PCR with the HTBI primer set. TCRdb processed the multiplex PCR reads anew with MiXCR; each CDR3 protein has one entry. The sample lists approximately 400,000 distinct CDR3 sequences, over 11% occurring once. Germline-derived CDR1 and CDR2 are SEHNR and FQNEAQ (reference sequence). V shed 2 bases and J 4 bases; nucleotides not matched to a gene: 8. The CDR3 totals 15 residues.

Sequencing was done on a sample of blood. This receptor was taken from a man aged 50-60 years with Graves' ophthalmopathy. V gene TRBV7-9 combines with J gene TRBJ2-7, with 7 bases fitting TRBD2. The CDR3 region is CASSLNGVREYEQYF. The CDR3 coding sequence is TGTGCCAGCAGCTTAAATGGTGTGCGGGAGTACGAGCAGTACTTC. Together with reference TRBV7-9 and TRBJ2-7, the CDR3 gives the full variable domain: DTGVSQNPRHKITKRGQNVTFRCDPISEHNRLYWYRQTLGQGPEFLTYFQNEAQLEKSRLLSDRFSAERPKGSFSTLEIQRTEQGDSAMYLCASSLNGVREYEQYFGPGTRLTVT.